The TCR beta chain under discussion was sequenced for a study of cytomegalovirus exposure and HLA in healthy donors. Study findings and constraints: Reportedly, diagnosis of cytomegalovirus status by the classifier showed high specificity and sensitivity.

It was with 60 Vbeta and 13 Jbeta primers that the PCR ran. The protocol was immunoSEQ multiplex PCR, while the TCRdb copy is restricted to in-frame clones and leaves out a portion. The profile covers more than 80,000 clones, with 71% appearing a single time and 2.8% taken by the ten largest. Trimming took 0 bases from V and 2 from J, leaving 8 bases between them. Per germline, CDR1 GTSNPN and CDR2 SVGIG (reference sequence). The CDR3 is made up of 13 amino acids. This clone has a single count. Its antigen is currently unknown. The rearrangement uses TRBV30 and TRBJ2-7; D might be TRBD2 (5 bases). This receptor was obtained from a female donor in good health and CMV-seronegative. Sequenced sample: PBMCs. The CDR3 here is CAWSVGVTYEQYF. The CDR3 region has the DNA TGTGCCTGGAGTGTCGGGGTGACCTACGAGCAGTACTTC.